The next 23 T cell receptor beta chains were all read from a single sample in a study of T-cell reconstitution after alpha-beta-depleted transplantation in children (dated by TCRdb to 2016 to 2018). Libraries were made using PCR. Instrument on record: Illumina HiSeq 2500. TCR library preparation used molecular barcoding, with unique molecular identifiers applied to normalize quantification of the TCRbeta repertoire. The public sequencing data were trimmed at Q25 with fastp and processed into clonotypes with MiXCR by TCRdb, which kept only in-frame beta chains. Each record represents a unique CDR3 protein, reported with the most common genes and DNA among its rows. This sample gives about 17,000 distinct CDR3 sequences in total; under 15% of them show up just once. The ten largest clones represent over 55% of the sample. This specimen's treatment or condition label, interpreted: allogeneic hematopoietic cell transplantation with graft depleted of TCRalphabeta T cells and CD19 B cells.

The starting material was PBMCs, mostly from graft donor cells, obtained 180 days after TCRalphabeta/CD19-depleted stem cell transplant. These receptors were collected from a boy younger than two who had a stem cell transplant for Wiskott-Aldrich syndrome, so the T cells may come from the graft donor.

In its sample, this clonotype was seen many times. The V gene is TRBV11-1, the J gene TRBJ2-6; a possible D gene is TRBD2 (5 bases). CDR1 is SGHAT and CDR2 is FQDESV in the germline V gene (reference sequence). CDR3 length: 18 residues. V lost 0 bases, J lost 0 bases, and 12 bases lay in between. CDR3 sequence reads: CASSLAQRARSGANVLTF. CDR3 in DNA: TGTGCCAGCAGCTTAGCGCAGAGGGCCCGCTCTGGGGCCAACGTCCTGACTTTC. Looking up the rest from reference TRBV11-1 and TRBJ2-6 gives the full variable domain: EAEVAQSPRYKITEKSQAVAFWCDPISGHATLYWYRQILGQGPELLVQFQDESVVDDSQLPKDRFSAERLKGVDSTLKIQPAELGDSAMYLCASSLAQRARSGANVLTFGAGSRLTVL.

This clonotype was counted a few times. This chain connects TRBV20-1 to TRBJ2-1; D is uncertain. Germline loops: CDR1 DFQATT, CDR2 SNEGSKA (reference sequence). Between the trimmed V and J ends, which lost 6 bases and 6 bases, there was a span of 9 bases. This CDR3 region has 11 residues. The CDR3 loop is CSAKQPNEQFF. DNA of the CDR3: TGCAGTGCGAAACAACCCAATGAGCAGTTCTTC.

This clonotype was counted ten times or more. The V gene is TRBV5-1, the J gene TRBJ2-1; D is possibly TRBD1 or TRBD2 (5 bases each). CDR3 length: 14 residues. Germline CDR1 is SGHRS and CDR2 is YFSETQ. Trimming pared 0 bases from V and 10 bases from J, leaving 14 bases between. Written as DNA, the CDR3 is TGCGCCAGCAGCTTGGTGGGACCACTCTGGGAGCAGTTCTTC. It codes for CASSLVGPLWEQFF.

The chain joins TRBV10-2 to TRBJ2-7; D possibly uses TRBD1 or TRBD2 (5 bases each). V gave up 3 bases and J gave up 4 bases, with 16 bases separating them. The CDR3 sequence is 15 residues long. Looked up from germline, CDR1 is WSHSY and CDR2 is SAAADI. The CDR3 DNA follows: TGCGCCAGCAGTGAAGCTCCCGGGACCCGTTACGAGCAGTACTTC. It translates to CASSEAPGTRYEQYF.

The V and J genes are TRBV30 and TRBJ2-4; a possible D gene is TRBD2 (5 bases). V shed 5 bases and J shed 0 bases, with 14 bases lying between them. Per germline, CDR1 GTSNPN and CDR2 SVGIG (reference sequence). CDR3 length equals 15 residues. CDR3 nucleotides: TGTGCCTGGTCGAACGGGAACCTAGCCAAAAACATTCAGTACTTC. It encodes CAWSNGNLAKNIQYF.

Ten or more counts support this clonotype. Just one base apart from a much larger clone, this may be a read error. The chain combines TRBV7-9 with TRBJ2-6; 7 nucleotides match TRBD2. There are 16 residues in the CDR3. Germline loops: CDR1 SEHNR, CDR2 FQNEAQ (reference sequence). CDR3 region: CASSLAGGDGANGLTF. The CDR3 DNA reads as TGTGCCAGCAGCTTAGCGGGAGGGGATGGGGCCAACGGCCTGACTTTC.

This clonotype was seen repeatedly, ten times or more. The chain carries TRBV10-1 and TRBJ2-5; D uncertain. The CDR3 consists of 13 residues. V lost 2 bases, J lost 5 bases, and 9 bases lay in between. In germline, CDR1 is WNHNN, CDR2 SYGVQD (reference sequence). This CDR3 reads CASSELPGETQYF. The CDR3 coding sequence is TGCGCCAGCAGTGAGCTCCCCGGGGAGACCCAGTACTTC.

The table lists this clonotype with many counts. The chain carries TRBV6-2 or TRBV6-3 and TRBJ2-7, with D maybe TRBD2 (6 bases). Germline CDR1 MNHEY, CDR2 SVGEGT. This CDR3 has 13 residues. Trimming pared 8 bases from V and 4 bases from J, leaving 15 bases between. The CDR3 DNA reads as TGTGCCAGCCATCCTAGTGGGAGGTACGAGCAGTACTTC. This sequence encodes CASHPSGRYEQYF.

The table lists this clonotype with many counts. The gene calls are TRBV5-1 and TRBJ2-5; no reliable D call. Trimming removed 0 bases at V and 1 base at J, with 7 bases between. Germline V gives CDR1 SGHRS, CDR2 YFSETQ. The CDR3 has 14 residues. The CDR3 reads CASSLAGGQETQYF. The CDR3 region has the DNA TGCGCCAGCAGCTTGGCCGGCGGCCAAGAGACCCAGTACTTC. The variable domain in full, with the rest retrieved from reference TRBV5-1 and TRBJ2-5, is KAGVTQTPRYLIKTRGQQVTLSCSPISGHRSVSWYQQTPGQGLQFLFEYFSETQRNKGNFPGRFSGRQFSNSRSEMNVSTLELGDSALYLCASSLAGGQETQYFGPGTRLLVL.

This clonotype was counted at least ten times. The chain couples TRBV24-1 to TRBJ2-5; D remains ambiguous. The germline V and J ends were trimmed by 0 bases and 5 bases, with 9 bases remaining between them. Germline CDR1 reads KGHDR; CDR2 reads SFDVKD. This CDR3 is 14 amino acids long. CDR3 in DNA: TGTGCCACCAGTGATTTGCCGCCAACGGAGACCCAGTACTTC. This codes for CATSDLPPTETQYF.

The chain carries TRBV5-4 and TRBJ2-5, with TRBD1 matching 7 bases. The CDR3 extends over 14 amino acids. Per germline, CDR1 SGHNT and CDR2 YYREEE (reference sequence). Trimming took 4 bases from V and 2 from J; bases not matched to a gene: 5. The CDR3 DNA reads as TGTGCCAGCAGCATAGGACAGGTGCAAGAGACCCAGTACTTC. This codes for CASSIGQVQETQYF.

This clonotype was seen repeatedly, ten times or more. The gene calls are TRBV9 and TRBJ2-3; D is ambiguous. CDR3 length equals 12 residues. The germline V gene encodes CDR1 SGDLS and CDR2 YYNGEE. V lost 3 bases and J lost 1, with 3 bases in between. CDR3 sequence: CASSGGTDTQYF. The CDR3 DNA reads TGTGCCAGCAGCGGGGGCACAGATACGCAGTATTTT.

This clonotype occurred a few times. Here the CDR3 reads CSVRAGGPYEQYF. The CDR3 DNA reads TGCAGCGTTAGAGCGGGAGGGCCCTACGAGCAGTACTTC. V gene TRBV29-1 combines with J gene TRBJ2-7, with 10 positions matching TRBD2. The germline gives CDR1 SQVTM, CDR2 ANQGSEA. This CDR3 comprises 13 residues. J gave up 2 bases and V 5 bases, and 3 bases lay outside the gene matches.

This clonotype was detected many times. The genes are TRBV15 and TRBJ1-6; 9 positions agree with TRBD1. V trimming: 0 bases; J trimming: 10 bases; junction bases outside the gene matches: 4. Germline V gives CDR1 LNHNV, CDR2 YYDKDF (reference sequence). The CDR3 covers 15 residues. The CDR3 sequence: CATSREDRGSSPLHF. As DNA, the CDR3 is TGTGCCACCAGCAGAGAGGACAGGGGTAGCTCACCCCTCCACTTT.

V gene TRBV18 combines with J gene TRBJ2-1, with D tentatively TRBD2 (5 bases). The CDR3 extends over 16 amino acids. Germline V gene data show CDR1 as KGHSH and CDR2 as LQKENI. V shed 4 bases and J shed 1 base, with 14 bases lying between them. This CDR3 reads CASSLTWTSSYNEQFF. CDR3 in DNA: TGTGCCAGCTCACTCACCTGGACTTCATCCTACAATGAGCAGTTCTTC.

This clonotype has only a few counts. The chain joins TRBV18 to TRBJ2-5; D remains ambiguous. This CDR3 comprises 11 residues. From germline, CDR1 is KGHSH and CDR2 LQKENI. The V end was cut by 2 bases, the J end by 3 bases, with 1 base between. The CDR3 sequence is CASSPEETQYF. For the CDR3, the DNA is TGTGCCAGCTCACCAGAAGAGACCCAGTACTTC.

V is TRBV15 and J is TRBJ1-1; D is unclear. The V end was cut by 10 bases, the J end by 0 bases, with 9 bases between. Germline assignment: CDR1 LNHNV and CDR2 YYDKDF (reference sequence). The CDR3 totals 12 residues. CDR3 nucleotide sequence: TGTGCCAGTGGGGAAATGAACACTGAAGCTTTCTTT. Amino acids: CASGEMNTEAFF.

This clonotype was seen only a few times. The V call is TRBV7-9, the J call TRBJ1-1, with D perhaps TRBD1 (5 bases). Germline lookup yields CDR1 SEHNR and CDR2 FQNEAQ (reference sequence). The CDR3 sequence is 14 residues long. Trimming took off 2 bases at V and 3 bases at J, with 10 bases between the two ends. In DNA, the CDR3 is TGTGCCAGCAGCTTACGAGGGGACGACACTGAAGCTTTCTTT. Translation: CASSLRGDDTEAFF.

CDR3 sequence reads: CASSLGTGFYEQYF. In DNA, the CDR3 is TGTGCCAGCAGCTTAGGAACAGGGTTCTACGAGCAGTACTTC. V gene TRBV11-2 combines with J gene TRBJ2-7; possible D gene TRBD1, 6 bases. Germline V gene sequence: CDR1 SGHAT, CDR2 FQNNGV. V lost 1 base and J 3 bases, leaving 10 bases between the germline ends. The CDR3 extends over 14 amino acids.

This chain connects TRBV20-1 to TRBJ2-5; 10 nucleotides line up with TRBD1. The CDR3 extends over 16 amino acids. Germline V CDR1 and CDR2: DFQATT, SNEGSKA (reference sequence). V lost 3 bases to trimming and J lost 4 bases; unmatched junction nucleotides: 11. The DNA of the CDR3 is TGCAGTGCTAGTCCCCTCGACAGGGGGCTAGGAGAGACCCAGTACTTC. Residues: CSASPLDRGLGETQYF.

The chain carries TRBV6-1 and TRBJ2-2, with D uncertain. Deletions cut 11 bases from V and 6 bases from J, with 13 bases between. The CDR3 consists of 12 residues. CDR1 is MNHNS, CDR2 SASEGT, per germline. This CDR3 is CACGSAPGELFF. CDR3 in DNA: TGTGCCTGTGGGTCTGCTCCCGGGGAGCTGTTTTTT.

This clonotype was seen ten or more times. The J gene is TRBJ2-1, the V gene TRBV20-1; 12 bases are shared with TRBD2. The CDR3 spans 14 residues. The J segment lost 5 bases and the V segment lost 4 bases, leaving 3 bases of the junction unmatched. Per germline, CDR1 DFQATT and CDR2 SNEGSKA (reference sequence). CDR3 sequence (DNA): TGCAGTGCTAAGCGACTAGCGGGGGACAATGAGCAGTTCTTC. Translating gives CSAKRLAGDNEQFF.

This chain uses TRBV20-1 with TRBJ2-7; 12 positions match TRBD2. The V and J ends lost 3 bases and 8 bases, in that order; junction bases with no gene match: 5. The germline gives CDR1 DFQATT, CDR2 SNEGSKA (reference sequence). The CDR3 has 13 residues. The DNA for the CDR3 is TGCAGTGCTAGGACTAGCGGGAGAAATCAGCAGTACTTC. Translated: CSARTSGRNQQYF.